This T cell receptor (beta chain) was sequenced for a study of siplizumab effects on memory and regulatory T cells. General observations from the study: Both greater diversity than memory cells and a major contribution to the alloresponse seemed to characterize naive T cells.

From germline, CDR1 is SQVTM and CDR2 ANQGSEA. V was pared by 7 bases and J by 7 bases, with 10 bases between. The CDR3 runs 10 residues. Libraries were prepared by immunoSEQ multiplex PCR; TCRdb keeps only in-frame clonotypes and omits some of them. This sample has about 120,000 clones; approximately 94% occur once, and the top ten carry around 1.5%. On this clone itself: No antigen is known for it.

The chain carries TRBV29-1 and TRBJ1-2; D might be TRBD1 (6 bases). The TCR comes from a human donor in good health. The sample comprised non-Treg CD4+ T cells sorted from blood. The CDR3 reads CSAGERGYTF. As DNA, the CDR3 is TGCAGCGCAGGGGAGCGTGGCTACACCTTC.